This section outlines one T cell receptor beta chain sequence together with its context. Its antigen is not known. The data were taken from a study of cytomegalovirus exposure and HLA in healthy donors. Study-level findings and limits: The listing of approximately 160 TCR beta chains classed them as cytomegalovirus-associated.

With 60 Vbeta and 13 Jbeta primers, the PCR was carried out. Only in-frame clones appear in the TCRdb table, and some are missing; sequencing was by immunoSEQ multiplex PCR. The sample shows 120,000 or so clones, roughly 85% of them seen only once. Germline CDR1 is MNHNS and CDR2 is SASEGT. The germline V and J ends were trimmed by 7 bases and 2 bases, with 17 bases remaining between them. The CDR3 extends over 15 amino acids. Donors likely had unrecorded immune exposures despite being nominally healthy when sampled. The sample was PBMCs. The chain combines TRBV6-1 with TRBJ1-1; D may be TRBD1 (6 bases). The receptor was derived from a man aged 18 to 35 in good health and CMV-seropositive. CDR3 amino acids: CASTLNGGANTEAFF. The CDR3 DNA reads TGTGCCAGCACCCTAAATGGGGGGGCAAACACTGAAGCTTTCTTT.